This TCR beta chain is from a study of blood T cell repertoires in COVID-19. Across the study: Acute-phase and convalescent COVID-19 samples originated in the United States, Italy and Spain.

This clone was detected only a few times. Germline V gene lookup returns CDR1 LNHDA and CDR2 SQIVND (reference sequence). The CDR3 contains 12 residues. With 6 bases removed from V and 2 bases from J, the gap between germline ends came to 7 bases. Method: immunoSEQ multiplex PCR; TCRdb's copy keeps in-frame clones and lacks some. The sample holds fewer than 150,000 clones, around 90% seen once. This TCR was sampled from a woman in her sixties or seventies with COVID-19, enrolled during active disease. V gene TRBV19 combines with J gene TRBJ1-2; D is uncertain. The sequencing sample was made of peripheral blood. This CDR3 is CASSTPNYGYTF. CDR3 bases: TGTGCCAGTAGCACACCGAACTATGGCTACACCTTC.